The rows below give T cell receptor beta chains drawn from one sample of a study of T cell responses to AZD1222 COVID-19 vaccine. The assay was immunoSEQ multiplex PCR, and TCRdb's table has in-frame clones only and misses some. The table shows 100,000 to 150,000 clones, with 80% to 95% occurring only once. The starting material was peripheral blood, obtained 28 days after the second AZD1222 dose. These TCRs come from an adult who received the AZD1222 COVID-19 vaccine. The CDR3 runs from the conserved cysteine through the conserved F or W. D genes are given only for firm matches. Clone size is given for some rows only: seen once, a few or many times, or a class if the clone is expanded.

D gene: TRBD1; clone size: -; V gene: TRBV7-9; J gene: TRBJ2-3; CDR3 protein: CASSPGQAVGTDTQYF; CDR3 DNA: TGTGCCAGCAGCCCCGGACAGGCTGTGGGCACAGATACGCAGTATTTT
D gene: -; clone size: -; V gene: TRBV13; J gene: TRBJ1-1; CDR3 protein: CASSPPEETAEAFF; CDR3 DNA: TGTGCCAGCAGCCCTCCCGAGGAAACGGCTGAAGCTTTCTTT
D gene: -; clone size: -; V gene: TRBV3-1/TRBV3-2; J gene: TRBJ1-1; CDR3 protein: CASSLSGRWAFF; CDR3 DNA: TGTGCCAGCAGCCTCTCGGGACGTTGGGCTTTCTTT
D gene: TRBD1; clone size: -; V gene: TRBV29-1; J gene: TRBJ1-2; CDR3 protein: CSADRGAHGYTF; CDR3 DNA: TGCAGCGCTGACAGGGGCGCGCATGGCTACACCTTC
D gene: -; clone size: -; V gene: TRBV19; J gene: TRBJ1-5; CDR3 protein: CASSTVISNQPQHF; CDR3 DNA: TGTGCCAGCTCCACTGTAATTAGCAATCAGCCCCAGCATTTT
D gene: -; clone size: -; V gene: TRBV29-1; J gene: TRBJ1-1; CDR3 protein: CSVGSQVMNTEAFF; CDR3 DNA: TGCAGCGTTGGTAGTCAGGTCATGAACACTGAAGCTTTCTTT
D gene: TRBD2; clone size: -; V gene: TRBV19; J gene: TRBJ2-1; CDR3 protein: CASSIAAGATYNEQFF; CDR3 DNA: TGTGCCAGTAGTATAGCGGCGGGAGCTACCTACAATGAGCAGTTCTTC
D gene: -; clone size: -; V gene: TRBV7-3; J gene: TRBJ1-4; CDR3 protein: CASSPGIGEKLFF; CDR3 DNA: TGTGCCAGCAGTCCAGGGATCGGGGAAAAACTGTTTTTT
D gene: TRBD1; clone size: -; V gene: TRBV7-2; J gene: TRBJ1-2; CDR3 protein: CASSLNRDRGLYGYTF; CDR3 DNA: TGTGCCAGCAGCCTGAACCGGGACAGGGGGTTATATGGCTACACCTTC
D gene: -; clone size: -; V gene: TRBV28; J gene: TRBJ2-7; CDR3 protein: CASSLPPGAVYEQYF; CDR3 DNA: TGTGCCAGCAGTTTACCCCCAGGGGCGGTGTACGAGCAGTACTTC
D gene: -; clone size: -; V gene: TRBV21-1; J gene: TRBJ1-2; CDR3 protein: CASSKQGEGSGYTF; CDR3 DNA: TGTGCCAGCAGTAAACAGGGAGAAGGGTCCGGCTACACCTTC
D gene: -; clone size: -; V gene: TRBV6-2/TRBV6-3; J gene: TRBJ1-1; CDR3 protein: CASSYSAGSGNTEAFF; CDR3 DNA: TGTGCCAGCAGTTACTCGGCGGGGTCAGGGAACACTGAAGCTTTCTTT
D gene: -; clone size: once; V gene: TRBV9; J gene: TRBJ1-3; CDR3 protein: CASSVPGNTIYF; CDR3 DNA: TGTGCCAGCAGCGTACCTGGAAACACCATATATTTT
D gene: -; clone size: -; V gene: TRBV18; J gene: TRBJ1-4; CDR3 protein: CASSPTNEKLFF; CDR3 DNA: TGTGCCAGCTCGCCAACTAATGAAAAACTGTTTTTT
D gene: TRBD1; clone size: -; V gene: TRBV9; J gene: TRBJ2-3; CDR3 protein: CASSARDSITDTQYF; CDR3 DNA: TGTGCCAGCAGCGCCCGGGACAGTATCACAGATACGCAGTATTTT